The 23 T cell receptor beta chains presented below share a single source sample, sequenced in a study of shared clonotypes between healthy human individuals. Sequencing used immunoSEQ multiplex PCR; TCRdb keeps in-frame clones, though not all of them. Here the sample spans 600,000 to 750,000 clones, about nine tenths being singletons. Sequencing used memory CD8+ T cells from PBMCs. Subset in this sample: CD45RO+ cells pooled with CCR7-negative TemRA cells. These receptors all come from a man between 18 and 35 years old in good health. Some clones in this sample may be carry-over from other donors' samples.

The chain has TRBV29-1 and TRBJ2-5; D call uncertain. With 2 bases removed from V and 1 base from J, the gap between germline ends came to 8 bases. This CDR3 is built from 13 residues. The germline gives CDR1 SQVTM, CDR2 ANQGSEA. This CDR3 reads CSVEPRAQETQYF. CDR3 DNA: TGCAGCGTTGAACCACGGGCCCAAGAGACCCAGTACTTC.

This clone occurred once. The chain is built from TRBV6-1 and TRBJ2-7; D not resolved. With 7 bases removed from V and 4 bases from J, the gap between germline ends came to 11 bases. The length of the CDR3 is 12 residues. Germline CDR1 is MNHNS and CDR2 is SASEGT. The CDR3 loop reads CASNAPLYEQYF. CDR3 DNA: TGTGCCAGCAATGCACCCTTATACGAGCAGTACTTC.

The CDR3 bases are TGTGCCAGCAGTTGGACTAGCGGGACTTACAATGAGCAGTTCTTC. Protein product: CASSWTSGTYNEQFF. The chain links TRBV28 to TRBJ2-1, with 12 bases aligning to TRBD2. Germline lookup yields CDR1 MDHEN and CDR2 SYDVKM. The CDR3 has 15 amino acids. V lost 4 bases to trimming and J lost 4 bases; unmatched junction nucleotides: 2.

The rearrangement uses TRBV4-1 and TRBJ2-5; either TRBD1 or TRBD2 may supply D (6 bases each). The end of the DNA fits TRBJ2-7 better, so the J call may be wrong. Germline values: CDR1 MGHRA, CDR2 YSYEKL. The CDR3 has 15 residues. This CDR3 is CASSQERGVPYEQYF. In DNA, the CDR3 is TGCGCCAGCAGCCAAGAGAGGGGGGTCCCCTACGAGCAGTACTTC.

J is TRBJ2-7 and V is TRBV6-5; 11 nucleotides match TRBD2. Germline CDR1 and CDR2: MNHEY and SVGAGI. The CDR3 is made up of 16 amino acids. J gave up 1 base and V 1 base, and 3 bases lay outside the gene matches. In nucleotides, the CDR3 is TGTGCCAGCAGTTACTTGGGACTAGCGGAGTCCTACGAGCAGTACTTC. It translates to CASSYLGLAESYEQYF.

A single count supports this clone. The chain carries TRBV13 and TRBJ2-2; 13 nucleotides line up with TRBD2. The CDR3 spans 17 residues. Germline V gene sequence: CDR1 PRHDT, CDR2 FYEKMQ (reference sequence). The ends lost 5 bases at V and 10 bases at J; junction bases unmatched: 13. The CDR3 nucleotides are TGTGCCAGCAGCGGACGACCGACTAGCGGGAGGTCGGAGGAGCTGTTTTTT. This sequence encodes CASSGRPTSGRSEELFF.

The chain couples TRBV5-1 to TRBJ2-1; D possibly corresponds to TRBD2 (6 bases). The germline V gene encodes CDR1 SGHRS and CDR2 YFSETQ. V shed 0 bases and J shed 5 bases, with 9 bases lying between them. The CDR3 totals 14 residues. The CDR3 region has the DNA TGCGCCAGCAGCTTGGAATGGACTAACAATGAGCAGTTCTTC. Its translation is CASSLEWTNNEQFF.

The V and J genes are TRBV6-1 and TRBJ2-7; TRBD1 matches 8 bases. After removal of 3 bases from V and 4 bases from J, the junction contained 2 bases not matched to a gene. The CDR3 runs 13 residues. The germline gives CDR1 MNHNS, CDR2 SASEGT. CDR3 bases: TGTGCCAGCAGTGACAGGGGGCTATACGAGCAGTACTTC. It specifies CASSDRGLYEQYF.

Turning to this clone: Relative to the germline gene, one junction end is altered; a read error may explain this. The rearrangement joins TRBV30 to TRBJ2-7; 7 bases match TRBD1. This CDR3 is built from 13 residues. The germline CDR1 and CDR2 sequences are GTSNPN and SVGIG (reference sequence). In nucleotides, the CDR3 is TGTGCCTGGAGTGATTCGACAGGGTTCATTGGGATCTTC. The encoded protein is CAWSDSTGFIGIF. Full variable domain (missing parts from reference TRBV30 and TRBJ2-7): SQTIHQWPATLVQPVGSPLSLECTVEGTSNPNLYWYRQAAGRGLQLLFYSVGIGQISSEVPQNLSASRPQDRQFILSSKKLLLSDSGFYLCAWSDSTGFIGIFGPGTRLTVT.

This clone was observed a single time. The chain recombines TRBV10-2 with TRBJ1-1; D unclear. There are 14 residues in the CDR3. Trimming removed 1 base from V and 0 bases from J, with 6 bases in between. Germline V CDR1 and CDR2: WSHSY, SAAADI. CDR3 sequence: CASSEFGLNTEAFF. The DNA for the CDR3 is TGCGCCAGCAGTGAGTTCGGCTTGAACACTGAAGCTTTCTTT.

This clone was picked up a small number of times. The rearrangement uses TRBV28 and TRBJ2-7; D gene ambiguous. CDR1 and CDR2 from the germline V gene are MDHEN and SYDVKM. The CDR3 has 12 amino acids. V gave up 5 bases and J gave up 5 bases, with 10 bases separating them. The CDR3 sequence is CASSPGGHEQYF. The CDR3 coding sequence is TGTGCCAGCAGTCCAGGTGGCCACGAGCAGTACTTC. Using reference TRBV28 and TRBJ2-7 for the parts outside the CDR3, the full variable domain is DVKVTQSSRYLVKRTGEKVFLECVQDMDHENMFWYRQDPGLGLRLIYFSYDVKMKEKGDIPEGYSVSREKKERFSLILESASTNQTSMYLCASSPGGHEQYFGPGTRLTVT.

The chain couples TRBV7-6 to TRBJ2-2; the D call may be TRBD1 or TRBD2 (5 bases each). This CDR3 comprises 13 residues. The germline V gene has CDR1 SGHVS and CDR2 FNYEAQ. V lost 5 bases to trimming and J lost 8 bases, with 12 bases between them. The CDR3 protein is CASSHRDLGELFF. CDR3 DNA sequence: TGTGCCAGCAGCCACCGGGACCTGGGGGAGCTGTTTTTT.

CDR3 DNA sequence: TGTGCCAGCAGCTTGGCCGTGACAGGGGGCTACGAGCAGTACTTC. Protein sequence: CASSLAVTGGYEQYF. V gene TRBV5-6 combines with J gene TRBJ2-7, with 9 bases aligning to TRBD1. The CDR3 loop spans 15 amino acids. The ends lost 0 bases at V and 3 bases at J; junction bases unmatched: 4. Germline V gene sequence: CDR1 SGHDT, CDR2 YYEEEE.

V usage is TRBV11-3 and J usage is TRBJ1-3; D remains ambiguous. V gave up 1 base and J gave up 3 bases, with 4 bases separating them. Germline V gene lookup returns CDR1 SGHNT and CDR2 YENEEA. The CDR3 totals 13 residues. Written as DNA, the CDR3 is TGTGCCAGCAGCTTAGCGGTTGGAAACACCATATATTTT. This encodes CASSLAVGNTIYF. Full variable domain (rest looked up from reference TRBV11-3 and TRBJ1-3): EAGVVQSPRYKIIEKKQPVAFWCNPISGHNTLYWYLQNLGQGPELLIRYENEEAVDDSQLPKDRFSAERLKGVDSTLKIQPAELGDSAVYLCASSLAVGNTIYFGEGSWLTVV.

The V call is TRBV5-1, the J call TRBJ2-6; D gene uncertain. The CDR3 totals 20 residues. Trimming pared 0 bases from V and 2 bases from J, leaving 21 bases between. Per the germline V gene, CDR1 is SGHRS and CDR2 is YFSETQ. The CDR3, as DNA: TGCGCCAGCAGCTTGGTGCCCCCACATGCATCGGTTCCTGGGGCCAACGTCCTGACTTTC. Protein: CASSLVPPHASVPGANVLTF.

Note on this clone: Since a much larger clone is just one base distant, this may be a read error. This chain connects TRBV6-5 to TRBJ1-1; D might be TRBD1 (6 bases). The CDR3 spans 15 residues. The germline V gene has CDR1 MNHEY and CDR2 SVGAGI. The V and J ends lost 4 bases and 1 base respectively, with 13 bases between them. CDR3 nucleotide sequence: TGTGCCAGCAGTTCCAGACAGGTCCCGAACACTGAAGCTTTCTTT. Translated, it gives CASSSRQVPNTEAFF.

The V and J genes are TRBV5-1 and TRBJ2-5, with D maybe TRBD2 (6 bases). The CDR3 totals 18 residues. V gave up 0 bases and J gave up 4 bases, with 22 bases separating them. Germline CDR1 reads SGHRS; CDR2 reads YFSETQ. The CDR3: CASSLALAGPGVGETQYF. CDR3 nucleotides: TGCGCCAGCAGCTTGGCACTAGCAGGACCGGGGGTCGGAGAGACCCAGTACTTC.

The V gene is TRBV9, the J gene TRBJ2-7; D remains ambiguous. This CDR3 is built from 19 residues. Per germline, CDR1 SGDLS and CDR2 YYNGEE. Trimming removed 0 bases from V and 0 bases from J, with 22 bases in between. DNA of the CDR3: TGTGCCAGCAGCGTAGTCCCATTCGAGACCAGCTTGAGCTCCTACGAGCAGTACTTC. Encoded protein: CASSVVPFETSLSSYEQYF. Full variable domain (remainder filled in from reference TRBV9 and TRBJ2-7): DSGVTQTPKHLITATGQRVTLRCSPRSGDLSVYWYQQSLDQGLQFLIQYYNGEERAKGNILERFSAQQFPDLHSELNLSSLELGDSALYFCASSVVPFETSLSSYEQYFGPGTRLTVT.

The chain couples TRBV5-6 to TRBJ2-5, with 11 bases matching TRBD1. This CDR3 contains 15 residues. Unmatched junction bases numbered 8, after V lost 3 bases and J lost 7 bases. Per the germline V gene, CDR1 is SGHDT and CDR2 is YYEEEE. The CDR3 nucleotides read TGTGCCAGCAGCTGGGGGACAGGGGGATTTAGGACCCAGTACTTC. Translating gives CASSWGTGGFRTQYF.

The J gene is TRBJ2-1, the V gene TRBV27, with a possible D match to TRBD1 (5 bases). The V and J ends lost 3 bases and 8 bases respectively, with 14 bases between them. Per germline, CDR1 MNHEY and CDR2 SMNVEV (reference sequence). The CDR3 is 14 residues long. The CDR3 DNA is TGTGCCAGCAGTTTGTGGGCACAGGAATATGAGCAGTTCTTC. Translating gives CASSLWAQEYEQFF.

This clone was seen more than once but under ten times. CDR3 amino acids: CASSLGIPYEQYF. The CDR3 nucleotides read TGCGCCAGCAGCTTGGGGATCCCCTACGAGCAGTACTTC. The chain links TRBV5-1 to TRBJ2-7; D remains ambiguous. There are 13 residues in the CDR3. Germline values: CDR1 SGHRS, CDR2 YFSETQ. V was trimmed by 0 bases and J by 2 bases, leaving 6 bases between them.

J is TRBJ2-1 and V is TRBV7-9, with 9 bases identical to TRBD2. Germline V gives CDR1 SEHNR, CDR2 FQNEAQ (reference sequence). Trimming cost V 4 bases and J 0 bases; bases outside gene matches: 4. This CDR3 spans 16 amino acids. Here the CDR3 reads CASSSFSGSSYNEQFF. CDR3 nucleotides: TGTGCCAGCAGCTCATTTAGCGGGAGCTCCTACAATGAGCAGTTCTTC.

The rearrangement links TRBV27 to TRBJ2-4, with D unclear. Per the germline V gene, CDR1 is MNHEY and CDR2 is SMNVEV (reference sequence). There are 15 residues in the CDR3. V lost 6 bases, J lost 0 bases, and 12 bases lay in between. CDR3 coding DNA: TGTGCCAGCAGACCCCGCGGCCTAGCCAAAAACATTCAGTACTTC. Translating gives CASRPRGLAKNIQYF.